This is a list of T cell receptor beta chains from one sample in a study of blood T cell repertoires in COVID-19. Assay used: immunoSEQ multiplex PCR; TCRdb lists only in-frame clones, some missing. Here the sample spans 220,000 or so clones, around nine tenths being singletons. The sample taken for sequencing was peripheral blood. All receptors derive from a man in his sixties with COVID-19, enrolled during active disease. The CDR3 runs from the conserved cysteine through the conserved F or W. The order of the fields is clone size, J gene, V gene, CDR3 protein. The size of a clone is reported for some rows only, either as once, few or many, or as a class for expanded clones.

clone size: -; J gene: TRBJ1-4; V gene: TRBV7-3; CDR3 protein: CASSLKRGGEKLFF
clone size: -; J gene: TRBJ1-6; V gene: TRBV7-9; CDR3 protein: CASSFSTGTGEINSPLHF
clone size: -; J gene: TRBJ1-2; V gene: TRBV12-3/TRBV12-4; CDR3 protein: CASSGGGYTF
clone size: -; J gene: TRBJ2-7; V gene: TRBV10-3; CDR3 protein: CAISGTSGTTMSSYEQYF
clone size: once; J gene: TRBJ1-1; V gene: TRBV6-5; CDR3 protein: CASSYGGWGLNTEAFF
clone size: -; J gene: TRBJ2-7; V gene: TRBV5-4; CDR3 protein: CASSLSGGGSSYEQYF
clone size: -; J gene: TRBJ1-1; V gene: TRBV11-1; CDR3 protein: CASRRGLGNTEAFF
clone size: -; J gene: TRBJ2-7; V gene: TRBV15; CDR3 protein: CATSTDRGSYEQYF
clone size: -; J gene: TRBJ2-1; V gene: TRBV14; CDR3 protein: CASSQDGRYNEQFF
clone size: once; J gene: TRBJ2-5; V gene: TRBV5-1; CDR3 protein: CASSLGQEETQYF
clone size: -; J gene: TRBJ1-6; V gene: TRBV7-3; CDR3 protein: CANTDSYNSPLHF
clone size: -; J gene: TRBJ2-7; V gene: TRBV4-1; CDR3 protein: CASSPGTESYEQYF
clone size: -; J gene: TRBJ2-2; V gene: TRBV3-1/TRBV3-2; CDR3 protein: CASSQDVAGELFF